This T cell receptor beta chain was identified during a study of blood T cell repertoires in COVID-19. With 4 bases clipped from V and 4 bases from J, the junction kept 15 bases outside the gene matches. Germline V CDR1 and CDR2: SGHNT, YYREEE (reference sequence). CDR3 length equals 18 residues. The age range of participants was about 18 to 89 years, with residence in about two dozen US areas. Cohort 3 donors counted as recovered after two negative PCRs, clearance, or resolved symptoms. Measured with immunoSEQ multiplex PCR; TCRdb has only the in-frame clones, and not every one. The data show about 350,000 clones, with roughly 90% seen just once and roughly 1% held by the top ten.

The source is a woman between 25 and 40 years old who had recovered from COVID-19. The sequenced sample was PBMCs or T cells enriched from blood (not recorded which). The chain has TRBV5-4 and TRBJ1-1, with 11 bases aligning to TRBD1. CDR3 in DNA: TGTGCCAGCAGCCCAGAAGTCTGGACAGGGGGCGGAGGCACTGAAGCTTTCTTT. Its protein is CASSPEVWTGGGGTEAFF. Combining the CDR3 with reference TRBV5-4 and TRBJ1-1 gives the whole variable domain ETGVTQSPTHLIKTRGQQVTLRCSSQSGHNTVSWYQQALGQGPQFIFQYYREEENGRGNFPPRFSGLQFPNYSSELNVNALELDDSALYLCASSPEVWTGGGGTEAFFGQGTRLTVV.